A selection of T cell receptor beta chains follows, all from one sample in a study of CD8+CD57+ T cells in acquired aplastic anemia. TCRdb re-derived calls from the reads in MiXCR, one entry per CDR3 protein. The sample records around 430,000 distinct CDR3 sequences, around a third being singletons. The sample consisted of sorted CD4+, CD8+, or CD8+CD57+ T cells (not recorded which) from PBMCs. The source is a human donor with aplastic anemia. Both conserved end residues are part of each CDR3.

V gene	CDR3 length	CDR3 protein
TRBV2	15	CASSDTGVLNTEAFF
TRBV20-1	13	CSARETGGTEAFF
TRBV19	16	CASSAGAGYSNQPQHF
TRBV2	12	CANRPSGNTIYF
TRBV25-1	16	CASSEYWAGVNNEQFF
TRBV20-1	14	CSAEGAASSYEQYF
TRBV18	9	CASSPPCNF
TRBV7-2	14	CASSFQETSSEQYF
TRBV12-3/TRBV12-4	15	CASSFRNPNTGELFF
TRBV30	14	CAWSVRGIGQPQHF
TRBV19	15	CASRTGTSGYNEQFF
TRBV10-2	16	CASSYFPVAEAGELFF
TRBV20-1	14	CSARGSGVNSPLHF
TRBV2	15	CASRLTGLRMTEAFF
TRBV11-2	13	CASSFGLGPEQYF
TRBV9	13	CASRAGADNEQFF
TRBV10-3	14	CAIVTGQGHQPQHF
TRBV7-2	15	CASSLSPSGKETQYF
TRBV7-8	13	CASSNEHTDTQYF
TRBV5-6	15	CASSSRGPGNYGYTF
TRBV2	14	CASSEAGYGNTIYF
TRBV4-1	12	CASSQVRGRAFF
TRBV7-6	19	CASSQDGILLRESSYEQYF
TRBV5-8	15	CASSQPGQLPYEQYF
TRBV5-4	13	CASSQGGGNEQSF
TRBV9	12	CASSEILNTQYF
TRBV7-7	16	CASSLVAGGTYNEQFF
TRBV20-1	13	CSARDLRYNEQFF
TRBV19	13	CASSRDGAYEQYF
TRBV10-3	14	CAISEGGGNSPLHF
TRBV10-3	13	CAIASFSEHGYTF
TRBV7-2	13	CASSHGNQETQYF
TRBV9	14	CASSVELAGVAQYF
TRBV19	15	CASSIQVGYNSPLHF
TRBV3-1	17	CASSQAAGRRSNTEAFF
TRBV7-9	13	CASSLDGHYGYTF
TRBV5-1	13	CASSSGTTYEQYF
TRBV20-1	10	CSALTDTQYF
TRBV9	14	CASSAGRLNQPQHF
TRBV9	16	CASSVVGVAGANVLTF
TRBV29-1	15	CSVTPNGGADYGYTF
TRBV5-1	15	CASSLDMQENTEAFF
TRBV4-1	14	CASSQGLVNTEAFF
TRBV7-2	13	CASSLAGSGEQYF
TRBV10-3	13	CAISEIPGVPTHF
TRBV7-9	15	CASSLAGGVNSPLHF
TRBV5-8	14	CASPGLYDNSPLHF